The rows below give T cell receptor beta chains drawn from one sample of a study of OX40 agonist ivuxolimab in advanced cancers. Sequenced by immunoSEQ multiplex PCR; TCRdb stores in-frame clones only, minus some. The repertoire has tens of thousands of clones, nearly 85% of them found once; the top ten carry roughly a tenth. The sequencing used CD4+ or CD8+ T cells sorted from blood, collected in a trial of the OX40 agonist ivuxolimab. Receptors were obtained from an adult with an advanced solid tumor such as melanoma, head and neck, liver or kidney cancer. Each CDR3 is given without its conserved first and last residue.

TRBJ2-3	12	TRBV19	ASSILPGEDTQY
TRBJ1-2	13	TRBV7-9	ASSDEGSGDYGYT
TRBJ1-1	11	TRBV29-1	SADPGLDTEAF
TRBJ2-7	13	TRBV28	ASSLGGAFSYEQY
TRBJ2-3	14	TRBV5-1	ASSLGGGPSTDTQY
TRBJ2-1	11	TRBV7-3	ASSLMATDEQF
TRBJ2-1	13	TRBV5-4	ASSDDPDAYNEQF
TRBJ1-5	15	TRBV12-5	ASGSEPGSGYNQPQH
TRBJ2-7	14	TRBV5-8	ASSGKGGDRSYEQY
TRBJ2-5	10	TRBV27	ASSTDPKTQY
TRBJ2-2	12	TRBV7-2	ASSFAGNTGELF
TRBJ1-2	11	TRBV5-1	ASSLEPGQGYT
TRBJ2-1	10	TRBV2	ASTQQAREQF
TRBJ1-4	11	TRBV2	ASRDRRGEKLF
TRBJ1-1	12	TRBV28	ASRRDPAKPEAF
TRBJ2-5	13	TRBV9	ASSAPQGWEETQY
TRBJ2-5	13	TRBV9	ASSVVQGFTETQY
TRBJ1-5	12	TRBV27	ASSDTPSNQPQH
TRBJ2-3	13	TRBV2	ASSVREVITDTQY
TRBJ2-1	11	TRBV29-1	SVRQGTYNEQF
TRBJ2-3	10	TRBV15	ATSSAQDTQY
TRBJ1-3	14	TRBV28	ASSSPGVNSGNTIY
TRBJ2-7	14	TRBV28	ASSQGGAAGSYEQY
TRBJ2-4	15	TRBV5-6	ASSGGETGSAKNIQY
TRBJ2-3	17	TRBV4-2	ASSQRFVGLADGPDTQY
TRBJ1-6	13	TRBV6-6	ASTWGRADNSPLH
TRBJ2-1	13	TRBV5-1	ASSLVSPGLNEQF
TRBJ2-7	12	TRBV6-1	ASSEGLNSYEQY
TRBJ2-7	13	TRBV6-1	ASSEARGRSYEQY
TRBJ2-5	14	TRBV28	ASSPKGESIGETQY
TRBJ1-1	12	TRBV9	ASSVGTGYTEAF
TRBJ1-5	12	TRBV30	AWSLTGGNQPQH
TRBJ1-4	15	TRBV7-9	ASSLGGIVIGGEKLF
TRBJ1-4	13	TRBV9	ASSPRQDRYEKLF
TRBJ2-7	12	TRBV5-6	ASSRGGASYEQY
TRBJ2-3	12	TRBV5-1	ASSYRDSTDTQY
TRBJ1-1	13	TRBV10-3	AISDRDRGRAEAF
TRBJ2-5	13	TRBV30	AWSLLDRNQETQY
TRBJ1-1	11	TRBV6-1	ASSSSGGTEAF
TRBJ2-3	15	TRBV5-1	ASSLLGLAGSTDTQY
TRBJ2-1	12	TRBV19	ASSIWQGADEQF
TRBJ1-1	13	TRBV25-1	ASSENRGYNTEAF
TRBJ1-1	14	TRBV2	ASSEAGGMGWAEAF
TRBJ2-2	13	TRBV4-3	ASSLRDRDLGELF
TRBJ1-5	12	TRBV10-3	ATHRGGSHQPQH
TRBJ2-1	12	TRBV5-1	ASSLTSGSSEQF
TRBJ2-4	10	TRBV6-1	ASTLGFSVQY
TRBJ1-2	11	TRBV21-1	ASSKVGIYGYT
TRBJ2-1	15	TRBV7-2	ASSLVTGQGIYNEQF
TRBJ2-7	11	TRBV27	ASRRAGSYEQY
TRBJ2-1	15	TRBV4-1	ASSQASGRALYNEQF
TRBJ2-1	10	TRBV30	AWSVTRDEQF